Following are 12 T cell receptor beta chains from one sample sequenced in a study of response to subunit inactivated influenza vaccine. MiXCR was run by TCRdb on the RT-PCR reads, yielding one entry per CDR3 protein. The sample includes about 520,000 distinct CDR3 sequences, around 7.9% of them seen just once. This sample comprised PBMCs from blood, obtained about 24 months after vaccination. All receptors come from a man aged 50-75 years who received an inactivated influenza vaccine.

This clonotype was counted many times. The rearrangement uses TRBV20-1 and TRBJ2-3; D is ambiguous. This CDR3 has 14 residues. The ends were cut back, 0 bases at V and 3 bases at J, with 10 bases in the middle. Looked up from germline, CDR1 is DFQATT and CDR2 is SNEGSKA (reference sequence). The CDR3 DNA follows: TGCAGTGCTAGAGAACTGATCAAAACAGATACGCAGTATTTT. Its translation: CSARELIKTDTQYF.

This clonotype was recorded at least ten times. The chain is built from TRBV4-2 and TRBJ2-5; 8 bases map to TRBD2. After removal of 1 base from V and 2 bases from J, the junction contained 6 bases not matched to a gene. This CDR3 has 16 residues. Germline V gives CDR1 LGHNA, CDR2 YNFKEQ. The DNA of the CDR3 is TGTGCCAGCAGCCAAGTTACCGGGACTAGACAAGAGACCCAGTACTTC. Translated, it gives CASSQVTGTRQETQYF.

CDR3 residues: CARSRILAGEETQYF. DNA of the CDR3: TGTGCCAGAAGTAGAATTCTAGCGGGGGAAGAGACCCAGTACTTC. The V call is TRBV6-2 or TRBV6-3, the J call TRBJ2-5, with TRBD2 matching 10 bases. The CDR3 runs to 15 residues. The germline gives CDR1 MNHEY, CDR2 SVGEGT. V shed 9 bases and J 3 bases; nucleotides not matched to a gene: 10.

This clonotype was detected only a few times. V usage is TRBV2 and J usage is TRBJ2-1, with 9 bases lining up with TRBD1. Losses at the gene ends were 5 bases for V and 3 bases for J; bases not matched to a gene: 2. This CDR3 region has 14 residues. CDR1 is SNHLY and CDR2 is FYNNEI in the germline V gene. The CDR3 nucleotides are TGTGCCAGCAGTATGGACAGGGGCTACAATGAGCAGTTCTTC. Protein sequence: CASSMDRGYNEQFF.

This clonotype was counted only a few times. V usage is TRBV20-1 and J usage is TRBJ2-1, with 8 positions matching TRBD1. This CDR3 contains 14 residues. From germline, CDR1 is DFQATT and CDR2 SNEGSKA (reference sequence). Trimming at V came to 6 bases and at J to 5 bases, leaving 9 bases not matched to a gene. DNA for the CDR3: TGCAGTGCCGCGGACGGGACAGGTAACAATGAGCAGTTCTTC. Protein sequence: CSAADGTGNNEQFF.

The chain recombines TRBV12-3 or TRBV12-4 with TRBJ2-2; either TRBD1 or TRBD2 may supply D (5 bases each). V was shortened by 7 bases and J by 7 bases, with 19 bases between the two germline ends. The CDR3 spans 15 residues. The CDR3 sequence: CASTHGATRFGELFF. DNA for the CDR3: TGTGCCAGCACCCACGGGGCCACACGTTTCGGGGAGCTGTTTTTT.

There are many counts of this clonotype. V gene TRBV29-1 combines with J gene TRBJ1-1; D possibly corresponds to TRBD1 (5 bases). V gave up 6 bases and J gave up 4 bases, with 15 bases separating them. There are 13 residues in the CDR3. Germline CDR1 is SQVTM and CDR2 is ANQGSEA. As DNA, the CDR3 is TGCAGCGTGCAACCAGGGTACGCCACTGAAGCTTTCTTT. This codes for CSVQPGYATEAFF. The full variable domain, in which reference TRBV29-1 and TRBJ1-1 provide the parts outside the CDR3, is SAVISQKPSRDICQRGTSLTIQCQVDSQVTMMFWYRQQPGQSLTLIATANQGSEATYESGFVIDKFPISRPNLTFSTLTVSNMSPEDSSIYLCSVQPGYATEAFFGQGTRLTVV.

The chain uses TRBV18 and TRBJ2-2; D call uncertain. The germline V and J ends were trimmed by 6 bases and 4 bases, with 18 bases remaining between them. The CDR3 extends over 16 amino acids. CDR1 KGHSH and CDR2 LQKENI come from the germline V gene. The CDR3 region is CASSTVGGASTGELFF. The CDR3 DNA sequence: TGTGCCAGCTCTACAGTGGGCGGAGCGAGCACCGGGGAGCTGTTTTTT.

This clonotype was found a few times. V and J are TRBV20-1 and TRBJ2-3; 10 nucleotides line up with TRBD2. CDR3 size: 16 residues. Trimming at V came to 3 bases and at J to 3 bases, leaving 9 bases not matched to a gene. Germline CDR1 is DFQATT and CDR2 is SNEGSKA (reference sequence). CDR3 region: CSARRASGGGTDTQYF. The CDR3 DNA is TGCAGTGCTAGGAGGGCTAGCGGGGGAGGTACAGATACGCAGTATTTT.

This clonotype occurred a few times. V gene TRBV7-7 combines with J gene TRBJ2-5, with TRBD1 as a possible D gene (5 bases). The V and J ends lost 0 bases and 4 bases respectively, with 9 bases between them. This CDR3 is 14 amino acids long. Per germline, CDR1 SSHAT and CDR2 FNYEAQ (reference sequence). The CDR3 is CASSLAIRGETQYF. In DNA form, the CDR3 reads TGTGCCAGCAGCTTAGCGATAAGGGGAGAGACCCAGTACTTC. Full variable domain (outside the CDR3, taken from reference TRBV7-7 and TRBJ2-5): GAGVSQSPRYKVTKRGQDVTLRCDPISSHATLYWYQQALGQGPEFLTYFNYEAQPDKSGLPSDRFSAERPEGSISTLTIQRTEQRDSAMYRCASSLAIRGETQYFGPGTRLLVL.

This clonotype was counted a few times. The chain carries TRBV7-8 and TRBJ2-1, with D tentatively TRBD2 (5 bases). The CDR3 runs 15 residues. The V gene lost 1 base and the J gene lost 2 bases, with 9 bases spanning the gap. The germline gives CDR1 SGHVS, CDR2 FQNEAQ. This CDR3 reads CASSLVGITYNEQFF. CDR3 bases: TGTGCCAGCAGCTTAGTCGGGATCACCTACAATGAGCAGTTCTTC.

This clonotype was seen more than once but under ten times. The V gene is TRBV12-3 or TRBV12-4, the J gene TRBJ2-1, with TRBD2 identical over 7 bases. Unmatched junction bases numbered 7, after V lost 4 bases and J lost 4 bases. The CDR3 extends over 15 amino acids. The CDR3 here is CASSWRGGGYNEQFF. Written as DNA, the CDR3 is TGTGCCAGCAGTTGGAGGGGCGGGGGATACAATGAGCAGTTCTTC.